This T cell receptor (beta chain) is drawn from a study of CD4 and CD8 cells across lung adenocarcinoma regions. The length of the CDR3 is 17 residues. The germline V gene has CDR1 MNHNS and CDR2 SASEGT. Trimming pared 3 bases from V and 1 base from J, leaving 16 bases between. From the PCR reads, TCRdb called clonotypes with MiXCR, one entry per CDR3 protein. The repertoire has around 1,900 distinct CDR3 sequences, around 65% of them found once; the top ten carry over 35%. This sequence joins TRBV6-1 and TRBJ2-4; D not resolved. The TCR sequence derives from a female donor with lung adenocarcinoma. The CD4 and CD8 labels of this study may be unreliable. The sample consisted of CD4+ T cells from the margin of a lung tumor. The CDR3 coding sequence is TGTGCCAGCAGTGAGCAGCAACCAAGGAGTGCCAAAAACATTCAGTACTTC. Translated, it gives CASSEQQPRSAKNIQYF.